The 21 T cell receptor beta chains below come from one sample, sequenced in a study of blood T cell repertoires in COVID-19. Libraries were prepared by immunoSEQ multiplex PCR; TCRdb keeps only in-frame clonotypes and omits some of them. The sample contains 85,000 to 110,000 clones, 70% to 90% of which appear only once. The sequenced sample consisted of peripheral blood. The receptors derive from a human donor in a cohort sampled during active COVID-19.

This clone was picked up a small number of times. This chain links TRBV28 with TRBJ2-3; 11 bases are a match to TRBD1. Losses at the gene ends were 4 bases for V and 6 bases for J; bases not matched to a gene: 15. Germline V lookup: CDR1 MDHEN, CDR2 SYDVKM. CDR3 length equals 18 residues. CDR3 DNA sequence: TGTGCCAGCAGTTCGCCCGGGACAGGGGGAGTAGGTGGCGATACGCAGTATTTT. Its translation is CASSSPGTGGVGGDTQYF. Variable domain in full (rest from reference TRBV28 and TRBJ2-3): DVKVTQSSRYLVKRTGEKVFLECVQDMDHENMFWYRQDPGLGLRLIYFSYDVKMKEKGDIPEGYSVSREKKERFSLILESASTNQTSMYLCASSSPGTGGVGGDTQYFGPGTRLTVL.

The V call is TRBV20-1, the J call TRBJ2-1; 9 bases align to TRBD2. V dropped 3 bases and J dropped 4; count of bases not matched to a gene: 4. The CDR3 is made up of 14 amino acids. Germline V gives CDR1 DFQATT, CDR2 SNEGSKA (reference sequence). The CDR3 is CSASDAGGYNEQFF. The CDR3 DNA follows: TGCAGTGCTAGTGACGCGGGGGGGTACAATGAGCAGTTCTTC.

The chain joins TRBV9 to TRBJ2-7; 11 positions match TRBD1. The CDR3 contains 14 residues. Trimming at V came to 4 bases and at J to 4 bases, leaving 4 bases not matched to a gene. Per germline, CDR1 SGDLS and CDR2 YYNGEE. The CDR3 DNA is TGTGCCAGCAGCACCGGGACAGGGGGTTACGAGCAGTACTTC. It encodes CASSTGTGGYEQYF.

This clone was recorded only once. In DNA form, the CDR3 reads TGTGCCAGCAGCCTAGCGGGACAATCTGGCTACACCTTC. As protein: CASSLAGQSGYTF. This chain joins TRBV2 and TRBJ1-2; weak D call: TRBD1 (6 bases). Per the germline V gene, CDR1 is SNHLY and CDR2 is FYNNEI. There are 13 residues in the CDR3. V was shortened by 6 bases and J by 7 bases, with 15 bases between the two germline ends.

The J gene is TRBJ2-5, the V gene TRBV15; TRBD1 agrees at 8 bases. The CDR3 length is 16 residues. V shed 3 bases, J shed 1 base, and the junction held 7 bases outside the gene matches. Germline assignment: CDR1 LNHNV and CDR2 YYDKDF (reference sequence). CDR3 DNA sequence: TGTGCCACCAGCAGTGGACAGGGAGGTGGCCAAGAGACCCAGTACTTC. Translated, it gives CATSSGQGGGQETQYF. Based on the CDR3 plus reference TRBV15 and TRBJ2-5, the full variable domain is DAMVIQNPRYQVTQFGKPVTLSCSQTLNHNVMYWYQQKSSQAPKLLFHYYDKDFNNEADTPDNFQSRRPNTSFCFLDIRSPGLGDTAMYLCATSSGQGGGQETQYFGPGTRLLVL.

The J gene is TRBJ2-1, the V gene TRBV30; D may be TRBD1 (5 bases). This CDR3 is 13 amino acids long. CDR1 and CDR2 (germline): GTSNPN, SVGIG (reference sequence). V lost 1 base and J lost 3, with 7 bases in between. The CDR3 loop is CAWSDDSYNEQFF. The DNA for the CDR3 is TGTGCCTGGAGTGATGACAGCTACAATGAGCAGTTCTTC.

The chain employs TRBV5-6 and TRBJ2-7, with 9 bases identical to TRBD1. The CDR3 is made up of 13 amino acids. Germline-derived CDR1 and CDR2 are SGHDT and YYEEEE. Trimming removed 6 bases from V and 5 bases from J; junction bases left unmatched: 6. The DNA of the CDR3 is TGTGCCAGCACCGTGACAGGGGGGGACGAGCAGTACTTC. This codes for CASTVTGGDEQYF.

The rearrangement uses TRBV21-1 and TRBJ2-1; the table's D call, TRBD2, has no DNA check behind it. TRBV21-1 is flagged as a pseudogene. CDR3 length: 19 residues. The CDR3 bases are TGTGCCAGCAGCAAAGAGGCCAGCGGGAGGTCCCCACTGTACAATGAGCAGTTCTTC. Protein sequence: CASSKEASGRSPLYNEQFF.

The chain is built from TRBV7-9 and TRBJ1-1, with 9 positions matching TRBD1. Germline V lookup: CDR1 SEHNR, CDR2 FQNEAQ (reference sequence). The CDR3 length is 17 residues. Trimming cost V 4 bases and J 2 bases; bases outside gene matches: 11. CDR3 sequence reads: CASSSGTGIPLNTEAFF. CDR3 coding DNA: TGTGCCAGCAGCTCAGGGACAGGGATTCCCCTCAACACTGAAGCTTTCTTT.

The rearrangement joins TRBV18 to TRBJ1-1; 10 nucleotides match TRBD1. This CDR3 is 15 amino acids long. V shed 3 bases, J shed 7 bases, and the junction held 8 bases outside the gene matches. Germline V lookup: CDR1 KGHSH, CDR2 LQKENI. In nucleotides, the CDR3 is TGTGCCAGCTCACCCGGGACAGGGGTACTAGGTGAAGCTTTCTTT. Protein: CASSPGTGVLGEAFF.

To note about this clone: The junction does not match germline at one end; this may be a read error. V gene TRBV7-7 combines with J gene TRBJ2-2, with D perhaps TRBD1 (6 bases). The germline V gene has CDR1 SSHAT and CDR2 FNYEAQ (reference sequence). The CDR3 consists of 16 residues. The CDR3, as DNA: TGTGCTAGCAGCCCCGCAAGGGGGTTGAACACCGGGGAGCTGTTTTTT. Translating it yields CASSPARGLNTGELFF.

V is TRBV30 and J is TRBJ2-2; possibly TRBD1 for D (5 bases). In germline, CDR1 is GTSNPN, CDR2 SVGIG (reference sequence). The CDR3 consists of 15 residues. V was trimmed by 4 bases and J by 6 bases, leaving 18 bases between them. For the CDR3, the DNA is TGTGCCTGGAATAGGGGAATGGAGTTTGCCGGGGAGCTGTTTTTT. It specifies CAWNRGMEFAGELFF.

The gene calls are TRBV24-1 and TRBJ2-3; 12 bases align to TRBD1. The CDR3 consists of 16 residues. J lost 6 bases, V lost 3 bases, and 6 bases had no gene match. Germline CDR1 reads KGHDR; CDR2 reads SFDVKD. The CDR3 nucleotides are TGTGCCACCAGTGATGTCGGGACAGGGGGCCAGGATACGCAGTATTTT. Protein product: CATSDVGTGGQDTQYF.

The chain recombines TRBV12-3 or TRBV12-4 with TRBJ2-5; D is unresolved. Trimming took 1 base from V and 4 from J, leaving 4 bases between them. The CDR3 runs to 12 residues. CDR3 in amino acids: CASSLDGETQYF. The CDR3 nucleotides are TGTGCCAGCAGTTTAGACGGAGAGACCCAGTACTTC.

The chain is built from TRBV29-1 and TRBJ2-5; 7 bases are a match to TRBD1. The CDR3 runs 12 residues. In germline, CDR1 is SQVTM, CDR2 ANQGSEA. Trimming at V came to 7 bases and at J to 5 bases, leaving 7 bases not matched to a gene. The CDR3 spells CSGRQGMETQYF. The CDR3 nucleotides read TGCAGCGGGAGACAGGGTATGGAGACCCAGTACTTC.

The rearrangement links TRBV5-1 to TRBJ2-5, with 8 bases matching TRBD2. With V trimmed by 0 bases and J by 5 bases, 6 bases remained unmatched. The CDR3 totals 15 residues. The germline V gene has CDR1 SGHRS and CDR2 YFSETQ. As DNA, the CDR3 is TGCGCCAGCAGCTTGGTTGAAGCGGGAGTCGAGACCCAGTACTTC. Its protein product is CASSLVEAGVETQYF.

The chain carries TRBV7-9 and TRBJ2-1; D is uncertain. With 4 bases removed from V and 3 bases from J, the gap between germline ends came to 16 bases. Germline V CDR1 and CDR2: SEHNR, FQNEAQ (reference sequence). The CDR3 consists of 16 residues. The CDR3 region has the DNA TGTGCCAGCAGCTCCACCCAGTGGCGGCTCTACAATGAGCAGTTCTTC. It codes for CASSSTQWRLYNEQFF. The full variable domain, rest sourced from reference TRBV7-9 and TRBJ2-1, is DTGVSQNPRHKITKRGQNVTFRCDPISEHNRLYWYRQTLGQGPEFLTYFQNEAQLEKSRLLSDRFSAERPKGSFSTLEIQRTEQGDSAMYLCASSSTQWRLYNEQFFGPGTRLTVL.

The chain joins TRBV15 to TRBJ1-1, with D possibly matching TRBD1 (6 bases). The CDR3 contains 13 residues. Looked up from germline, CDR1 is LNHNV and CDR2 is YYDKDF (reference sequence). V lost 3 bases and J 4 bases, leaving 9 bases between the germline ends. The CDR3: CATSRNRATEAFF. The CDR3 region has the DNA TGTGCCACCAGCAGGAACAGGGCCACTGAAGCTTTCTTT.

The chain carries TRBV3-1 (or the pseudogene TRBV3-2) and TRBJ2-5, with D possibly TRBD1 on 5 matching bases. Germline V gene lookup returns CDR1 LGHDT and CDR2 YNNKEL (reference sequence). The germline V and J ends were trimmed by 0 bases and 2 bases, with 10 bases remaining between them. The CDR3 contains 15 residues. CDR3 loop: CASSQDHRRQETQYF. For the CDR3, the DNA is TGTGCCAGCAGCCAAGATCACAGGAGACAAGAGACCCAGTACTTC.

This clone was observed a handful of times. The chain has TRBV27 and TRBJ2-1, with 8 bases matching TRBD1. Germline CDR1 is MNHEY and CDR2 is SMNVEV (reference sequence). CDR3 size: 13 residues. Trimming at V came to 7 bases and at J to 7 bases, leaving 6 bases not matched to a gene. CDR3 sequence: CASKRTGPNEQFF. The CDR3 nucleotides read TGTGCCAGCAAACGGACAGGGCCTAATGAGCAGTTCTTC.

The chain uses TRBV7-9 and TRBJ1-2, with 8 bases lining up with TRBD1. Trimming at V came to 2 bases and at J to 6 bases, leaving 11 bases not matched to a gene. Germline loops: CDR1 SEHNR, CDR2 FQNEAQ (reference sequence). The CDR3 is made up of 16 amino acids. The CDR3, as DNA: TGTGCCAGCAGCTTACCGTGGACAGGGTCAGGGGATGGCTACACCTTC. Its translation is CASSLPWTGSGDGYTF.